Below, 29 T cell receptor beta chains from the same sample are listed, as sequenced in a study of CD8 T cells in ankylosing spondylitis. TCRdb used MiXCR to reprocess the 5' RACE reads, holding one entry per CDR3 protein. The data hold around 210,000 distinct CDR3 sequences, with less than 9.5% observed a single time. The sequenced material came from blood, either unsorted or a sorted T cell fraction (not recorded which). These receptors all stem from a female donor with ankylosing spondylitis or in good health (not recorded which).

The V call is TRBV7-2, the J call TRBJ2-7; D remains ambiguous. CDR3 length: 15 amino acids. With 4 bases removed from V and 4 bases from J, the gap between germline ends came to 17 bases. Germline V gene sequence: CDR1 SGHTA, CDR2 FQGNSA. As DNA, the CDR3 is TGTGCCAGCAGCTCGCAACATGGTATTTTGTACGAGCAGTACTTC. Protein: CASSSQHGILYEQYF.

This clonotype was observed many times. This sequence joins TRBV20-1 and TRBJ2-4, with D hard to call. CDR1 is DFQATT, CDR2 SNEGSKA, per germline (reference sequence). The length of the CDR3 is 10 residues. The V and J ends lost 8 bases and 9 bases respectively, with 11 bases between them. CDR3 protein: CSYRAAIQYF. CDR3 in DNA: TGCAGTTACCGGGCCGCCATTCAGTACTTC.

This clonotype came up many times. This rearrangement joins TRBV2 to TRBJ1-2; D is perhaps TRBD1 (5 bases). V lost 7 bases, J lost 8 bases, and 14 bases lay in between. The germline gives CDR1 SNHLY, CDR2 FYNNEI. The CDR3 has 12 amino acids. The CDR3 loop is CASTPGFDGYTF. As DNA, the CDR3 is TGTGCCAGCACGCCAGGGTTTGACGGCTACACCTTC.

This clonotype was recorded many times. This chain links TRBV20-1 with TRBJ1-1, with D maybe TRBD1 (5 bases). Trimming took off 5 bases at V and 3 bases at J, with 16 bases between the two ends. The CDR3 is 14 amino acids. Germline V CDR1 and CDR2: DFQATT, SNEGSKA (reference sequence). The CDR3 region has the DNA TGCAGTGCTCCCCGAGGAGGGGTCGACACTGAAGCTTTCTTT. Translated: CSAPRGGVDTEAFF.

This clonotype was counted at least ten times. The chain recombines TRBV12-3 or TRBV12-4 with TRBJ2-3, with D perhaps matching TRBD2 (6 bases). Trimming took 3 bases from V and 1 from J, leaving 8 bases between them. The length of the CDR3 is 14 residues. The chain's CDR3 is CASSLIAGTDTQYF. CDR3 coding DNA: TGTGCCAGCAGTTTGATAGCGGGCACAGATACGCAGTATTTT.

This clonotype was detected ten times or more. V and J are TRBV29-1 and TRBJ1-3; unclear D gene. CDR3 length: 13 residues. V lost 6 bases to trimming and J lost 4 bases, with 13 bases between them. Per germline, CDR1 SQVTM and CDR2 ANQGSEA. Here the CDR3 DNA reads TGCAGCGTAGGCTACGCGGGAGGAAACACCATATATTTT. Encoded protein: CSVGYAGGNTIYF.

This clonotype was seen many times. The V and J genes are TRBV4-2 and TRBJ1-3; no reliable D call. V lost 4 bases, J lost 4 bases, and 8 bases lay in between. The CDR3 is 13 amino acids. Germline V gene sequence: CDR1 LGHNA, CDR2 YNFKEQ. CDR3: CASSPLFGNTIYF. In nucleotides, the CDR3 is TGTGCCAGCAGCCCTCTTTTCGGAAACACCATATATTTT.

The table lists this clonotype with many counts. The CDR3 spells CASSGTDTNIWGETQYF. The CDR3 DNA is TGTGCCAGCAGCGGGACCGACACAAACATCTGGGGGGAGACCCAGTACTTC. The genes are TRBV12-3 or TRBV12-4 and TRBJ2-5; D could derive from TRBD1 or TRBD2 (5 bases each). V was trimmed by 6 bases and J by 5 bases, leaving 25 bases between them. The CDR3 has 17 residues.

This clonotype was observed a handful of times. This sequence joins TRBV27 and TRBJ2-1, with TRBD2 matching over 8 bases. Germline trimming cut 4 bases from V and 6 bases from J; bases unmatched to any gene: 8. Per the germline V gene, CDR1 is MNHEY and CDR2 is SMNVEV (reference sequence). The CDR3 is 15 residues long. The CDR3 sequence: CASSSRGGIINEQFF. The CDR3 DNA reads as TGTGCCAGCAGTTCCCGGGGGGGAATTATCAATGAGCAGTTCTTC.

This clonotype showed up many times. The V and J genes are TRBV12-3 or TRBV12-4 and TRBJ2-5; D is uncertain. The V end was cut by 4 bases, the J end by 4 bases, with 10 bases between. The CDR3 extends over 13 amino acids. As DNA, the CDR3 is TGTGCCAGCAGTTACGGAGCATTAGAGACCCAGTACTTC. Translating it yields CASSYGALETQYF.

This clonotype was detected ten times or more. The CDR3 protein is CASDSRGLKNTGELFF. In DNA, the CDR3 is TGTGCCAGCGACTCCAGGGGGCTAAAGAACACCGGGGAGCTGTTTTTT. The chain has TRBV6-6 and TRBJ2-2; TRBD1 agrees at 8 bases. Trimming cost V 8 bases and J 1 base; bases outside gene matches: 9. CDR3 size: 16 residues. Germline lookup yields CDR1 MNHNY and CDR2 SVGAGI (reference sequence).

The table lists this clonotype with many counts. This sequence joins TRBV20-1 and TRBJ2-1; weak D call: TRBD2 (6 bases). The germline V and J ends were trimmed by 6 bases and 1 base, with 16 bases remaining between them. Germline values: CDR1 DFQATT, CDR2 SNEGSKA (reference sequence). The CDR3 spans 15 residues. DNA for the CDR3: TGCAGTGCCCCCGGGACTTTACTTTCCTACAATGAGCAGTTCTTC. Protein product: CSAPGTLLSYNEQFF.

This clonotype was seen repeatedly, ten times or more. V is TRBV20-1 and J is TRBJ2-3, with 9 bases that match TRBD2. The CDR3 runs 15 residues. With 5 bases clipped from V and 5 bases from J, the junction kept 11 bases outside the gene matches. Germline V lookup: CDR1 DFQATT, CDR2 SNEGSKA (reference sequence). This CDR3 reads CSADPGTSFGDTQYF. CDR3 DNA sequence: TGCAGTGCTGACCCCGGGACTAGCTTCGGAGATACGCAGTATTTT.

This clonotype was seen many times. The rearrangement links TRBV12-3 or TRBV12-4 to TRBJ2-2; the match to TRBD2 covers 12 bases. With 3 bases clipped from V and 5 bases from J, the junction kept 7 bases outside the gene matches. The CDR3 length is 17 residues. This CDR3 is CASSFQTSGSGTGELFF. CDR3 nucleotides: TGTGCCAGCAGTTTCCAGACTAGCGGGAGTGGGACCGGGGAGCTGTTTTTT.

This clonotype appeared many times. J is TRBJ2-1 and V is TRBV20-1; tentative D call: TRBD2 (6 bases). Between the trimmed V and J ends, which lost 2 bases and 6 bases, there was a span of 14 bases. CDR3 length: 14 amino acids. Looked up from germline, CDR1 is DFQATT and CDR2 is SNEGSKA (reference sequence). CDR3 coding DNA: TGCAGTGCTAGAAGGGATCGAGCGGGCAATGAGCAGTTCTTC. Translated: CSARRDRAGNEQFF.

In its sample, this clonotype was seen many times. The CDR3 DNA is TGTGCCACCAGTGGGGGAGGACTAGCGGTCTCTCAGCAGTACTTC. It is translated as CATSGGGLAVSQQYF. This chain links TRBV15 with TRBJ2-7; 10 bases line up with TRBD2. This CDR3 contains 15 residues. Germline V lookup: CDR1 LNHNV, CDR2 YYDKDF (reference sequence). V lost 6 bases to trimming and J lost 8 bases; unmatched junction nucleotides: 13.

This clonotype was seen ten or more times. The chain employs TRBV7-3 and TRBJ1-1; possibly TRBD1 for D (6 bases). The V gene's germline CDR1 is SGHTA and CDR2 FQGTGA. The CDR3 is made up of 18 amino acids. V was cut by 1 base and J by 1 base, with 19 bases left in between. CDR3 sequence: CASSLRGGGQGRNTEAFF. CDR3 bases: TGTGCCAGCAGCTTAAGAGGAGGGGGGCAGGGTAGGAACACTGAAGCTTTCTTT. The full variable domain, in which reference TRBV7-3 and TRBJ1-1 provide the parts outside the CDR3, is GAGVSQTPSNKVTEKGKYVELRCDPISGHTALYWYRQSLGQGPEFLIYFQGTGAADDSGLPNDRFFAVRPEGSVSTLKIQRTERGDSAVYLCASSLRGGGQGRNTEAFFGQGTRLTVV.

This clonotype was recorded many times. The V call is TRBV7-8, the J call TRBJ2-7; 12 positions agree with TRBD2. The CDR3 extends over 18 amino acids. CDR1 is SGHVS and CDR2 is FQNEAQ in the germline V gene. The junction had 13 bases not matched to a gene; V was cut back by 3 bases and J by 4 bases. The CDR3 bases are TGTGCCAGCAGCTTCCCGTCGCCCCCTAGCGGGAGGGCGTACGAGCAGTACTTC. Protein sequence: CASSFPSPPSGRAYEQYF.

This clonotype was found many times. The chain combines TRBV27 with TRBJ2-2; the match to TRBD2 covers 7 bases. The CDR3 extends over 14 amino acids. The V segment lost 2 bases and the J segment 5 bases; nucleotides outside the gene matches: 2. CDR1 and CDR2 from the germline V gene are MNHEY and SMNVEV (reference sequence). CDR3 sequence reads: CASSLGTNTGELFF. The CDR3 nucleotides read TGTGCCAGCAGTTTAGGGACTAATACCGGGGAGCTGTTTTTT.

This clonotype was observed at least ten times. This chain joins TRBV12-3 or TRBV12-4 and TRBJ2-1; D is perhaps TRBD1 or TRBD2 (6 bases each). There are 13 residues in the CDR3. With 1 base removed from V and 8 bases from J, the gap between germline ends came to 9 bases. CDR3 region: CASSLGGGHEQFF. CDR3 DNA: TGTGCCAGCAGTTTAGGAGGGGGGCATGAGCAGTTCTTC.

This clonotype has a count of ten or more. The genes are TRBV12-3 or TRBV12-4 and TRBJ2-4, with a weak D call TRBD2 (5 bases). This CDR3 has 13 amino acids. The ends were cut back, 5 bases at V and 7 bases at J, with 12 bases in the middle. CDR3 nucleotide sequence: TGTGCCAGCAGTCCCGATGACTATAACATTCAGTACTTC. As protein: CASSPDDYNIQYF.

The table lists this clonotype with many counts. The chain has TRBV6-4 and TRBJ2-1, with 11 nucleotides matching TRBD2. The V gene end was trimmed by 5 bases and the J gene end by 7 bases; junction bases not matched to a gene: 10. From germline, CDR1 is MRHNA and CDR2 SNTAGT. This CDR3 is 16 amino acids long. The CDR3 protein is CASSLHGTSGSNEQFF. The CDR3 nucleotides are TGTGCCAGCAGTCTCCACGGGACTAGCGGTTCTAATGAGCAGTTCTTC.

This clonotype has ten or more counts. This chain connects TRBV11-2 to TRBJ1-2, with D perhaps matching TRBD1 (5 bases). Germline lookup yields CDR1 SGHAT and CDR2 FQNNGV. The CDR3 spans 14 residues. Trimming removed 5 bases at V and 9 bases at J, with 19 bases between. CDR3 sequence reads: CASSPSGTSSSYTF. The CDR3 bases are TGTGCCAGCAGCCCATCCGGGACCTCCTCGAGCTACACCTTC.

This clonotype was counted at least ten times. The genes are TRBV29-1 and TRBJ2-2; tentative D call: TRBD2 (6 bases). This CDR3 is 17 amino acids long. Trimming removed 0 bases from V and 0 bases from J, with 14 bases in between. CDR1 SQVTM and CDR2 ANQGSEA come from the germline V gene. CDR3 sequence: CSVEDASATSNTGELFF. In nucleotides, the CDR3 is TGCAGCGTTGAAGATGCTAGCGCGACCTCGAACACCGGGGAGCTGTTTTTT.

This clonotype was counted at least ten times. The chain links TRBV20-1 to TRBJ2-5; maybe TRBD2 (6 bases). From germline, CDR1 is DFQATT and CDR2 SNEGSKA (reference sequence). The CDR3 is made up of 15 amino acids. V was trimmed by 5 bases and J by 4 bases, leaving 20 bases between them. Written as DNA, the CDR3 is TGCAGTGCTCTGGACCGGGCCCGGGGGACAGAGACCCAGTACTTC. Its translation: CSALDRARGTETQYF.

This clonotype was counted many times. The CDR3 sequence: CASRPRGSPFYGYTF. In DNA, the CDR3 is TGTGCCAGCAGACCCAGGGGTTCACCCTTCTATGGCTACACCTTC. The chain links TRBV6-2 or TRBV6-3 to TRBJ1-2, with D perhaps matching TRBD1 (6 bases). Trimming cost V 6 bases and J 4 bases, with 18 bases left between them. Germline CDR1 is MNHEY and CDR2 is SVGEGT. The CDR3 spans 15 residues.

This clonotype was observed at least ten times. The J gene is TRBJ2-1, the V gene TRBV28; tentative D call: TRBD1 (6 bases). Trimming pared 2 bases from V and 7 bases from J, leaving 18 bases between. The CDR3 covers 16 residues. Germline V gene sequence: CDR1 MDHEN, CDR2 SYDVKM. The CDR3 coding sequence is TGTGCCAGCAGTTTAAGGACAGTTCGAATGGGGAATGAGCAGTTCTTC. It specifies CASSLRTVRMGNEQFF.

With respect to this clonotype: This may arise from a read error, as a much more abundant clone is one base away. The limits of the CDR3 on the DNA are not certain, so only TCRdb's listed CDR3 is given. The rearrangement joins TRBV20-1 to TRBJ1-2; the tabulated D call, TRBD1, remains unverified against the DNA. The CDR3 spans 12 amino acids, including both terminal residues. The germline gives CDR1 DFQATT, CDR2 SNEGSKA (reference sequence). The CDR3 here is CSVGTGVYGCTF.

This clonotype was detected once. A single base separates this from a much larger clone, so it may be a read error. The chain links TRBV11-2 to TRBJ2-1, with TRBD2 identical over 7 bases. This CDR3 has 15 residues. Germline values: CDR1 SGHAT, CDR2 FQNNGV. CDR3 protein: CASSLGASGHNDQFF. CDR3 DNA sequence: TGTGCCAGCAGCTTAGGGGCTAGCGGTCACAATGACCAGTTCTTC.